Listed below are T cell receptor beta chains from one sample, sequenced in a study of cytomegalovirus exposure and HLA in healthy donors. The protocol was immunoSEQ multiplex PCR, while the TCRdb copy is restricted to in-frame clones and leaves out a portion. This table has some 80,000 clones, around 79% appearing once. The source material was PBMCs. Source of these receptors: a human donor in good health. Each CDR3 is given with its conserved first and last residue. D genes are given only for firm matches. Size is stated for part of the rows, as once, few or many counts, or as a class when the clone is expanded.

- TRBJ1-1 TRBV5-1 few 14 CASSVDSGSNIAFF TGCGCCAGCAGCGTGGACTCGGGGTCGAATATAGCTTTCTTT
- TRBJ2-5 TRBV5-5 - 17 CASSLVGLNPPQETQYF TGTGCCAGCAGCTTGGTTGGCCTTAATCCACCCCAAGAGACCCAGTACTTC
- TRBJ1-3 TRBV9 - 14 CASSVGSIGNTIYF TGTGCCAGCAGCGTAGGAAGCATTGGAAACACCATATATTTT
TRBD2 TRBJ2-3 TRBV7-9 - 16 CASSGELAGDQDTQYF TGTGCCAGCAGCGGTGAACTAGCGGGGGATCAAGATACGCAGTATTTT
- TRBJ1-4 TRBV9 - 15 CASSGGGGAGEKLFF TGTGCCAGCAGCGGGGGCGGGGGGGCGGGTGAAAAACTGTTTTTT
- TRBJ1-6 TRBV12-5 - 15 CASGLVLGGNSPLHF TGTGCTAGTGGTTTGGTACTAGGGGGTAATTCACCCCTCCACTTT
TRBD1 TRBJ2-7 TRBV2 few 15 CASSRQGDLANEQYF TGTGCCAGCAGCCGACAGGGAGATCTAGCAAACGAGCAGTACTTC
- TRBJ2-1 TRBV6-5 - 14 CASSYAGSYNEQFF TGTGCCAGCAGTTACGCGGGCTCCTACAATGAGCAGTTCTTC
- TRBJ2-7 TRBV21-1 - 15 CASSKGGRAGYEQYF TGTGCCAGCAGCAAAGGTGGCAGAGCAGGCTACGAGCAGTACTTC
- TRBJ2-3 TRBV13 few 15 CASSLVLVSTDTQYF TGTGCCAGCAGCTTAGTCCTAGTTAGCACAGATACGCAGTATTTT
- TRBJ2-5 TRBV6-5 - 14 CASSSLVREETQYF TGTGCCAGCAGTTCTTTGGTCAGGGAAGAGACCCAGTACTTC
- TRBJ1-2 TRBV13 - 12 CASSSAGDGYTF TGTGCCAGCAGCTCCGCAGGGGATGGCTACACCTTC
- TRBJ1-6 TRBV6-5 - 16 CASSHSPGVRNSPLPF TGTGCCAGCAGTCACTCCCCAGGGGTGAGGAATTCACCCCTCCCCTTT
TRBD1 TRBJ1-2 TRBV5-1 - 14 CASSLVGQAGGYTF TGCGCCAGCAGCTTGGTCGGACAGGCGGGTGGCTACACCTTC
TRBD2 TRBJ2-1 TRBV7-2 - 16 CASSLHSGTIYNEQFF TGTGCCAGCAGCCTACATAGCGGGACAATCTACAATGAGCAGTTCTTC
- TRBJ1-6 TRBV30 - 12 CAWSSGGRTLHF TGTGCCTGGAGTTCCGGGGGAAGGACCCTCCACTTT
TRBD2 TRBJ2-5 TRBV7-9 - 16 CASSLALTAGDETQYF TGTGCCAGCAGCCTCGCCCTCACAGCGGGGGACGAAACCCAGTACTTC
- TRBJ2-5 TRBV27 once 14 CASSLSGISGTQYF TGTGCCAGCAGTTTATCCGGGATTTCGGGGACCCAGTACTTC
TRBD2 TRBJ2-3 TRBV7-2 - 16 CASSLGLAASTDTQYF TGTGCCAGCAGCTTAGGACTAGCGGCTAGCACAGATACGCAGTATTTT
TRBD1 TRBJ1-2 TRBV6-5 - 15 CASSYMGQHSKGYTF TGTGCCAGCAGCTACATGGGACAGCATTCCAAAGGCTACACCTTC
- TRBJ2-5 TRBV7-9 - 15 CASSPGVTYQETQYF TGTGCCAGCAGCCCAGGGGTGACGTACCAAGAGACCCAGTACTTC
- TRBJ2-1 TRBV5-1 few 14 CASSLAGSYNEQFF TGCGCCAGCAGCTTGGCCGGTTCCTACAATGAGCAGTTCTTC
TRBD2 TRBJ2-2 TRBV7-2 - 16 CASSFTSGGYTGELFF TGTGCCAGCAGCTTTACTAGCGGGGGGTACACCGGGGAGCTGTTTTTT
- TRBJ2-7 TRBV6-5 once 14 CASSYSMEGRHRDF TGTGCCAGCAGTTACTCGATGGAAGGCCGACACAGGGATTTC
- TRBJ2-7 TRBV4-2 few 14 CASSRGDQSYEQYF TGTGCCAGCAGCCGGGGAGACCAGTCCTACGAGCAGTACTTC
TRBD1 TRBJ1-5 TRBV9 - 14 CASSVRDRGSPQHF TGTGCCAGCAGCGTCCGGGACAGGGGTTCGCCCCAGCATTTT
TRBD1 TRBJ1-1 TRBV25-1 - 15 CASSEPGTGNTEAFF TGTGCCAGCAGTGAGCCCGGGACAGGGAACACTGAAGCTTTCTTT
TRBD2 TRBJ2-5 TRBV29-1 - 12 CSVKTSSQTQYF TGCAGCGTCAAGACTAGCTCTCAGACCCAGTACTTC
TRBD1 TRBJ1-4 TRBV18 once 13 CASSTGQNEKLFF TGTGCCAGCTCGACGGGACAGAATGAAAAACTGTTTTTT
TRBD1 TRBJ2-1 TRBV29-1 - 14 CSVERGQGDGEQFF TGCAGCGTTGAAAGGGGACAGGGTGATGGCGAGCAGTTCTTC
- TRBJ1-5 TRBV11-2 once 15 CASSPGGTSNQPQHF TGTGCCAGCAGTCCCGGGGGGACAAGCAATCAGCCCCAGCATTTT
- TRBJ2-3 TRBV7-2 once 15 CASSLAWRSSDTQYF TGTGCCAGCAGCTTAGCGTGGAGGTCCTCAGATACGCAGTATTTT